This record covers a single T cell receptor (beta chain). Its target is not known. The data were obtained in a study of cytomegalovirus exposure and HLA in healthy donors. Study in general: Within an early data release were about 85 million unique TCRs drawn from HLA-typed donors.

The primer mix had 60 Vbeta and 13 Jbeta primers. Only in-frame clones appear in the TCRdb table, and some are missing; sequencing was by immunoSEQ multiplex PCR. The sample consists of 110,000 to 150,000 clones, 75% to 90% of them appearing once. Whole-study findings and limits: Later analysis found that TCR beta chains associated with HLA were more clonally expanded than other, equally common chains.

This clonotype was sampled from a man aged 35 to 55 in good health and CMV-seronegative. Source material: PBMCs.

The CDR3: CASSEIRISYQETQYF. DNA of the CDR3: TGTGCCAGCAGTGAAATCAGGATCTCGTACCAAGAGACCCAGTACTTC. The chain carries TRBV2 and TRBJ2-5, with unresolved D. Trimming cost V 2 bases and J 0 bases, with 13 bases left between them. The germline CDR1 and CDR2 sequences are SNHLY and FYNNEI. The CDR3 length is 16 residues. The full variable domain, completed using reference TRBV2 and TRBJ2-5, is EPEVTQTPSHQVTQMGQEVILRCVPISNHLYFYWYRQILGQKVEFLVSFYNNEISEKSEIFDDQFSVERPDGSNFTLKIRSTKLEDSAMYFCASSEIRISYQETQYFGPGTRLLVL.